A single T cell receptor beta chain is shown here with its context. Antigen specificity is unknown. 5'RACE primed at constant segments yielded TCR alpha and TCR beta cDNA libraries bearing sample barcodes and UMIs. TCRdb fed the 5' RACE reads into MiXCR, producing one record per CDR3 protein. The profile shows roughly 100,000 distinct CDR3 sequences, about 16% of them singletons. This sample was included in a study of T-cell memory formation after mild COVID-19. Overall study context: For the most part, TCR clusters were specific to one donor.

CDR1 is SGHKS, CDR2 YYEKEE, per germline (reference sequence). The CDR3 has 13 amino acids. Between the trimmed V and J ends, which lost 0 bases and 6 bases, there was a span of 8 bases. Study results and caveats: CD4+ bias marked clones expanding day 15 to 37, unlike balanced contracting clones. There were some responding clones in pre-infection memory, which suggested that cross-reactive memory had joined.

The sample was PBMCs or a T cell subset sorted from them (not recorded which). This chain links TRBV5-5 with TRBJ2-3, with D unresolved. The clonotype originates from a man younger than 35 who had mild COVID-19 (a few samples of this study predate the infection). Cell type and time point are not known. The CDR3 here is CASSLEVRDTQYF. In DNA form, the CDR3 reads TGTGCCAGCAGCTTGGAGGTCAGGGATACGCAGTATTTT.